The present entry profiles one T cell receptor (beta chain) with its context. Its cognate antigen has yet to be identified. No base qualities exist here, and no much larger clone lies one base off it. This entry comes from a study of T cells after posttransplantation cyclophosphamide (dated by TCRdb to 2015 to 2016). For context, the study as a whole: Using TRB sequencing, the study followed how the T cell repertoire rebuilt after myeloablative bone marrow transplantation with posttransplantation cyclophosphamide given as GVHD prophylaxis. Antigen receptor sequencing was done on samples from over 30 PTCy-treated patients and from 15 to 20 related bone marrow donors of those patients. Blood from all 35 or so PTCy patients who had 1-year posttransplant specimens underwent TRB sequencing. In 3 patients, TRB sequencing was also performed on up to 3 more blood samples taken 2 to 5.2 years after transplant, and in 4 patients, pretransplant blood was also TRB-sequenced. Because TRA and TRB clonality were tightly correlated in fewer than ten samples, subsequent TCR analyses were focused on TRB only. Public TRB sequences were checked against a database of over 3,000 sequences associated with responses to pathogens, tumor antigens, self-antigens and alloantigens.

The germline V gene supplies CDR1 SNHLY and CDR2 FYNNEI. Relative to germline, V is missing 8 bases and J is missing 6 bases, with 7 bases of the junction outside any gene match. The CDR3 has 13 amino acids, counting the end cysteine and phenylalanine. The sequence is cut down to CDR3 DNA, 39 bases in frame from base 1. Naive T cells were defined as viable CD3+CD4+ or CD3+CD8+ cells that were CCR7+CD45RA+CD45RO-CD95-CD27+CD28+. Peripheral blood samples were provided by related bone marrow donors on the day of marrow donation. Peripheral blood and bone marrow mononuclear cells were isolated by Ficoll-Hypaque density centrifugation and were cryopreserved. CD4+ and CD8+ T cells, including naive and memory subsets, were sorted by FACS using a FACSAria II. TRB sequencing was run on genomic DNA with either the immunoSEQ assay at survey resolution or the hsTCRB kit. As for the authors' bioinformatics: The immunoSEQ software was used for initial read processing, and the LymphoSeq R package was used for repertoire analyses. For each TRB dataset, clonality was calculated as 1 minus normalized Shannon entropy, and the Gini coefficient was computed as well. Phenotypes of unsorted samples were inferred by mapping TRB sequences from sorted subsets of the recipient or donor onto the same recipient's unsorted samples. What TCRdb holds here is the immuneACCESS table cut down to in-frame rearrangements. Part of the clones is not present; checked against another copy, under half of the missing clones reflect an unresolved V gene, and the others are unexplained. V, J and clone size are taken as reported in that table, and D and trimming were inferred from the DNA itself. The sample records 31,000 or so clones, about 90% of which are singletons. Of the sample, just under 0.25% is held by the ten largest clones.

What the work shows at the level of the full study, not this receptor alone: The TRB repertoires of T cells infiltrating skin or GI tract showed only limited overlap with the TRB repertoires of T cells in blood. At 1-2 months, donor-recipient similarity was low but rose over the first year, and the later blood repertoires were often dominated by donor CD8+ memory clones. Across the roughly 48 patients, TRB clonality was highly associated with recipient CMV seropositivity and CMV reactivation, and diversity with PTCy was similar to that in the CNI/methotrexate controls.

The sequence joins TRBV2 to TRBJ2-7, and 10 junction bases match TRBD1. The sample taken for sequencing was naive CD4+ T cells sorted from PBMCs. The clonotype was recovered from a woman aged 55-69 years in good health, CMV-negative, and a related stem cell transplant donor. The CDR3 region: CASSGQGPSEQYF. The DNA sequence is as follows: TGTGCCAGCTCGGGACAGGGGCCTTCCGAGCAGTACTTC.